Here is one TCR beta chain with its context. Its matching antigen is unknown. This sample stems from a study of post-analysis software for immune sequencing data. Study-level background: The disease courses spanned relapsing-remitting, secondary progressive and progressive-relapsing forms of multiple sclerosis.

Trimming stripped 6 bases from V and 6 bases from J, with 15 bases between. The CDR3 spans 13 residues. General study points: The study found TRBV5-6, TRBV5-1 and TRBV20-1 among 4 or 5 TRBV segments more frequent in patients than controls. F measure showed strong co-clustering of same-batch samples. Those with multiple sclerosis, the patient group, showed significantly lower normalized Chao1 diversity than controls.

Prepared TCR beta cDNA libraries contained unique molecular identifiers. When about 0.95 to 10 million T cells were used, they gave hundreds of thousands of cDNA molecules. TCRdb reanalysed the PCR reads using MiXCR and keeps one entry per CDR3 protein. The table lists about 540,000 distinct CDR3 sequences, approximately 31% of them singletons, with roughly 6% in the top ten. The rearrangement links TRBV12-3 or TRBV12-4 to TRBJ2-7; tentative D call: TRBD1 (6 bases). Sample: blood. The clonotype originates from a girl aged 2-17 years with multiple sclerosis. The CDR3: CASSLNRASEQYF. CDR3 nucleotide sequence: TGTGCCAGCAGCCTCAACAGGGCGAGCGAGCAGTACTTC.